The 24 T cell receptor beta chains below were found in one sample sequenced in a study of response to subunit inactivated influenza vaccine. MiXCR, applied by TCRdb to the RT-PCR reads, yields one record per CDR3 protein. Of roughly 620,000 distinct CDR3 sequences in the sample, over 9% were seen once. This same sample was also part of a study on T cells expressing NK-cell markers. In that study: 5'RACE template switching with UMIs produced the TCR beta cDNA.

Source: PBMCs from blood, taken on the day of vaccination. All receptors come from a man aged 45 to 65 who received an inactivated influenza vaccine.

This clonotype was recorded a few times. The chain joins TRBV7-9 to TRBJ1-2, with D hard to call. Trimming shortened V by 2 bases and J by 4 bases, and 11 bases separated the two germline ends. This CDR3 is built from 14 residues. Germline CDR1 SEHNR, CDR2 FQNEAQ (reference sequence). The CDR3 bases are TGTGCCAGCAGCTTATTACACAGCTCCTATGGCTACACCTTC. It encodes CASSLLHSSYGYTF.

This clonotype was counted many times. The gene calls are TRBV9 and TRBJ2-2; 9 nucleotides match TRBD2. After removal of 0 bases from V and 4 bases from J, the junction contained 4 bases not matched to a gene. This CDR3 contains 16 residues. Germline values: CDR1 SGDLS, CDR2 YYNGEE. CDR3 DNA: TGTGCCAGCAGCGTAGAGGGACTAGCTCGCACCGGGGAGCTGTTTTTT. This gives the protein CASSVEGLARTGELFF.

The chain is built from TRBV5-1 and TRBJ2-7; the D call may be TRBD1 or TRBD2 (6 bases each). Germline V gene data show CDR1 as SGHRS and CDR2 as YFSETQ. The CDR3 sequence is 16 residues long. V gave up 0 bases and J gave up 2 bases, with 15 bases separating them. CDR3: CASSLAVVGGAYEQYF. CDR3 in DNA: TGCGCCAGCAGCTTGGCGGTCGTGGGGGGCGCCTACGAGCAGTACTTC.

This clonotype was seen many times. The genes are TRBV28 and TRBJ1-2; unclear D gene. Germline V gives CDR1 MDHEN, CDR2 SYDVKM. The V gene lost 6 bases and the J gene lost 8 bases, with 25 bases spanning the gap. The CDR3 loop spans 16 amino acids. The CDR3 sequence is CASSPPPRQNPTGYTF. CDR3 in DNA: TGTGCCAGCAGCCCCCCCCCCCGGCAGAACCCAACCGGCTACACCTTC.

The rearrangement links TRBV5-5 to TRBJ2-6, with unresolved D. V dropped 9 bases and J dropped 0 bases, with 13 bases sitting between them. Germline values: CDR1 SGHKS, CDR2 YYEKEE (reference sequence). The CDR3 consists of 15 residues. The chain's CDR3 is CATSGPFSGANVLTF. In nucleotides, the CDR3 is TGTGCCACGTCCGGACCTTTCTCTGGGGCCAACGTCCTGACTTTC.

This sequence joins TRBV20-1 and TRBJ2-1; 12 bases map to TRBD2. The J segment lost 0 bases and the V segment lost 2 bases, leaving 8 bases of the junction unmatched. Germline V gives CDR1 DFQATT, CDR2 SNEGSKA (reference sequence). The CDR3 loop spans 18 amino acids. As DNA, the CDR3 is TGCAGTGCTAGAACGCTAGCGGGAGGGCATACCTCCTACAATGAGCAGTTCTTC. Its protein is CSARTLAGGHTSYNEQFF.

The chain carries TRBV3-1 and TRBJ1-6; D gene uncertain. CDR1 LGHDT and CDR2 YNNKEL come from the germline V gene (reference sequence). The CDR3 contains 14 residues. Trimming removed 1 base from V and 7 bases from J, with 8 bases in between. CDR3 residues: CASSQGQRNSPLHF. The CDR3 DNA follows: TGTGCCAGCAGCCAAGGGCAGCGAAATTCACCCCTCCACTTT.

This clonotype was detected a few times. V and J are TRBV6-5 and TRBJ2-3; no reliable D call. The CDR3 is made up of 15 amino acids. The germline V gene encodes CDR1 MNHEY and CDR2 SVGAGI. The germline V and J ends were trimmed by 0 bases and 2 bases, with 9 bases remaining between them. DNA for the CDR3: TGTGCCAGCAGTTACTCTCTACCCTACACAGATACGCAGTATTTT. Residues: CASSYSLPYTDTQYF.

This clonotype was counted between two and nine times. Written as DNA, the CDR3 is TGTGCCACCAAGGCAGGGGGGTTCAATGAGCAGTTCTTC. It translates to CATKAGGFNEQFF. This chain uses TRBV24-1 with TRBJ2-1; a weak D match, TRBD1 (7 bases). Germline values: CDR1 KGHDR, CDR2 SFDVKD. The germline V and J ends were trimmed by 8 bases and 6 bases, with 13 bases remaining between them. This CDR3 has 13 residues.

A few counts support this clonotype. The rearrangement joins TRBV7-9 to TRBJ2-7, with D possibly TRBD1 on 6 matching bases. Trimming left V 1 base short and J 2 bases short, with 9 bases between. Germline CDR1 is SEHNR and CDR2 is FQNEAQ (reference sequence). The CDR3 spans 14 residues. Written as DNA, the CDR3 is TGTGCCAGCAGCTTAGTGAACAGGGCCTACGAGCAGTACTTC. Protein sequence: CASSLVNRAYEQYF.

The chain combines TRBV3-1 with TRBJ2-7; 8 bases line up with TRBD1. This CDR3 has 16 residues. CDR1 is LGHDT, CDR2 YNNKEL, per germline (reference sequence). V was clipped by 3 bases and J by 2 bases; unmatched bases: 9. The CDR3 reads CASSQARGTGPYEQYF. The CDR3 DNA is TGTGCCAGCAGCCAGGCCAGAGGGACAGGCCCCTACGAGCAGTACTTC.

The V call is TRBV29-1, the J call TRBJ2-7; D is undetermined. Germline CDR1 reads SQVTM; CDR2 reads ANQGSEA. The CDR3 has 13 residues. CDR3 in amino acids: CATTVGLNSEQYF. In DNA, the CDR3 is TGCGCCACCACCGTGGGGTTGAATAGCGAGCAGTACTTC.

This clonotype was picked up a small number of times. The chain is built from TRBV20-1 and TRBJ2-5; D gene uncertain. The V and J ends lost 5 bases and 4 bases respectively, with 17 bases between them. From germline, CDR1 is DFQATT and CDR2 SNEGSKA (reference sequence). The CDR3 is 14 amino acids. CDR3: CSAPHALIRETQYF. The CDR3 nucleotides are TGCAGTGCTCCTCATGCCCTGATCCGAGAGACCCAGTACTTC.

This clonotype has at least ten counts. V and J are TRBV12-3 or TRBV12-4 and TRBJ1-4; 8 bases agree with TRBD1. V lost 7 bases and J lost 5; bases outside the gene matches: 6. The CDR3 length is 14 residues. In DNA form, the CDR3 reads TGTGCCAGCAAGAGGACAGGGACAAATGAAAAACTGTTTTTT. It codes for CASKRTGTNEKLFF.

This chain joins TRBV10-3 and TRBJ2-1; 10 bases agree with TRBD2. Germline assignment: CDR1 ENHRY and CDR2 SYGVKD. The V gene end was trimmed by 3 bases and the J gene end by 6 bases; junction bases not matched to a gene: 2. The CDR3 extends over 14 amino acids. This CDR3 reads CAISEAGGSNEQFF. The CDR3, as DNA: TGTGCCATCAGTGAAGCGGGGGGGTCCAATGAGCAGTTCTTC.

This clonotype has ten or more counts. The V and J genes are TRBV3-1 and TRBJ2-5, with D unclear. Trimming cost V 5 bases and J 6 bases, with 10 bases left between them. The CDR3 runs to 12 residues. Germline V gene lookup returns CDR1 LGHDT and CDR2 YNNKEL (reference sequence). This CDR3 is CASSSGMKTQYF. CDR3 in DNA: TGTGCCAGCAGCTCAGGCATGAAGACCCAGTACTTC.

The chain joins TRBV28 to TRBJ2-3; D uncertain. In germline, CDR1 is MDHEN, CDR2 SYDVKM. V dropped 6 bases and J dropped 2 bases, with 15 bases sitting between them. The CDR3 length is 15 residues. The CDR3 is CASRPPGSPTDTQYF. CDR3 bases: TGTGCCAGCAGGCCCCCGGGCTCCCCCACAGATACGCAGTATTTT.

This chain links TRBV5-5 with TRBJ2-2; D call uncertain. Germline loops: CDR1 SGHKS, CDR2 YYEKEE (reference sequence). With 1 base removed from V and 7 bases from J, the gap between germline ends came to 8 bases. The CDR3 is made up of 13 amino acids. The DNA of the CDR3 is TGTGCCAGCAGCTTGCCTCGGATCGGGGAGCTGTTTTTT. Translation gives CASSLPRIGELFF. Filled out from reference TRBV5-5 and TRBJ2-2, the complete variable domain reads DAGVTQSPTHLIKTRGQQVTLRCSPISGHKSVSWYQQVLGQGPQFIFQYYEKEERGRGNFPDRFSARQFPNYSSELNVNALLLGDSALYLCASSLPRIGELFFGEGSRLTVL.

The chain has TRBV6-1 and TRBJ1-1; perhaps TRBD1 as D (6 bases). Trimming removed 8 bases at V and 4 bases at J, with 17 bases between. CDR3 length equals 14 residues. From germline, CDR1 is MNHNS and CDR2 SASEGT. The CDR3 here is CASELGGASTEAFF. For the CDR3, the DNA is TGTGCCAGCGAGCTGGGGGGCGCCTCCACTGAAGCTTTCTTT.

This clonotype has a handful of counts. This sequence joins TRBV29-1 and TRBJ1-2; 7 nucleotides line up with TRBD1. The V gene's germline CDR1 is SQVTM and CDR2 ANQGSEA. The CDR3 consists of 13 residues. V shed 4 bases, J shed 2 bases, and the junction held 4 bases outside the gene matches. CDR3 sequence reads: CSVVKGQNYGYTF. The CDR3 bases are TGCAGCGTTGTAAAGGGACAGAACTATGGCTACACCTTC.

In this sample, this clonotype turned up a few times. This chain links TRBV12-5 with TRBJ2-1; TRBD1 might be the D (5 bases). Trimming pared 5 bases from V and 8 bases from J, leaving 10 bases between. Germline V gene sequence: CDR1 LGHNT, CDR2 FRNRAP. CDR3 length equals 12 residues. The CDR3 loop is CASGPDSYEQFF. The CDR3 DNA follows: TGTGCTAGTGGTCCTGACAGTTATGAGCAGTTCTTC.

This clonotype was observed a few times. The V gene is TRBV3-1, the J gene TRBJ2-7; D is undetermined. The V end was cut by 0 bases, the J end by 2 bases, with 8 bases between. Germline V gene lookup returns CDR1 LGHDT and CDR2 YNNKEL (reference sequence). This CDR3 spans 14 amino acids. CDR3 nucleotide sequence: TGTGCCAGCAGCCAAGATCCCGTGACCTACGAGCAGTACTTC. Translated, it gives CASSQDPVTYEQYF.

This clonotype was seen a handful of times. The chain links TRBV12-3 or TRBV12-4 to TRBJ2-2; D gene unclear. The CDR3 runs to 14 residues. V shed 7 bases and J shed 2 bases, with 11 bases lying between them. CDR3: CASKRRINTGELFF. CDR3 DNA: TGTGCCAGCAAAAGACGGATAAACACCGGGGAGCTGTTTTTT.

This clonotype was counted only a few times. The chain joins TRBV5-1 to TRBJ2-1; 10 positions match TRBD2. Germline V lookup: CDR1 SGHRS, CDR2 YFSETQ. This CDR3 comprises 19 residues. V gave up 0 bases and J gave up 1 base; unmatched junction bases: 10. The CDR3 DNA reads TGCGCCAGCAGCTTGGTAGGTAGCGGGGGGCTCTATTCCTACAATGAGCAGTTCTTC. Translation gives CASSLVGSGGLYSYNEQFF.